Sequencing of this TCR beta chain was carried out in a study of blood T cell repertoires in COVID-19. About the study: The United States, Italy and Spain were the sources of the acute and convalescent COVID-19 samples. T cells, B-cell-depleted T cells, or PBMCs supplied cDNA or gDNA.

Per the original methods: Estimated nucleated cell counts came from reference gene primer amplification. TCRdb keeps only in-frame clones here, not all; method: immunoSEQ multiplex PCR. V and J calls and clone size follow that table, whereas D and trimming were derived from the DNA. The data show more than 85,000 clones, more than 90% seen once. The J segment lost 6 bases and the V segment lost 4 bases, leaving 7 bases of the junction unmatched. CDR3 length: 15 residues. Germline V gives CDR1 SGHDT, CDR2 YYEEEE. Input material: peripheral blood. This TCR derives from a man aged 65-85 years with acute or convalescent COVID-19. J is TRBJ2-2 and V is TRBV5-6; 9 nucleotides match TRBD1. The CDR3 loop is CASSVGTGRAGELFF. The DNA for the CDR3 is TGTGCCAGCAGCGTGGGGACAGGGAGAGCCGGGGAGCTGTTTTTT.